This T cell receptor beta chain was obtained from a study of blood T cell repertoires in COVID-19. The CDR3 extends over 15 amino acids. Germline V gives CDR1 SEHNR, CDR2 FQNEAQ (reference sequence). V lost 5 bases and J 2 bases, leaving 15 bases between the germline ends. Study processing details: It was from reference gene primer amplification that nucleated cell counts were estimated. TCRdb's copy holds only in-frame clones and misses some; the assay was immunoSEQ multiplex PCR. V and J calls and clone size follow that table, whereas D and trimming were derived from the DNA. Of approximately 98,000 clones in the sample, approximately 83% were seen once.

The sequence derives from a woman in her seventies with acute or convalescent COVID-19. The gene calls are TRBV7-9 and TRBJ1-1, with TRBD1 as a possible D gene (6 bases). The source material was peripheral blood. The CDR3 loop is CASSARDISNTEAFF. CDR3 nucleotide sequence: TGTGCCAGCAGCGCACGGGACATTTCTAACACTGAAGCTTTCTTT.